This T cell receptor beta chain is from a study of blood T cell repertoires in COVID-19 (dated by TCRdb to the early 2020s). At the level of the whole study: Collaborator samples came from the United States, Italy and Spain and covered acute and convalescent phases of COVID-19. Nearly every sample came with metadata listing a de-identified subject ID, COVID-19 status, age in years and sex. The samples were drawn from the first 160 participants of the ongoing ImmuneRACE study and from 1,254 subjects provided by 6 global collaborators. The repertoires were released in a freely available public database meant as a resource for research on the immune response to SARS-CoV-2. Deeply sampled blood TCRbeta repertoires from subjects exposed to, actively infected with, or recovered from COVID-19 were included in the dataset. Where HLA class I and class II types were available, the types were taken from metadata supplied by the sample provider, not from assay-based typing. The material from the prospective study consisted of cDNA or gDNA derived from T cells, B-cell-depleted T cells, or PBMCs.

Notes on this clone: The clone's antigen remains unknown. Within one base of it there is no much larger clone, and no base qualities were kept.

Each collaborating institution followed its own protocols to collect whole blood in K2EDTA tubes. For TCRbeta analysis, collaborators shipped samples in one of three forms: frozen whole blood, isolated PBMCs, or DNA extracted from either of those sample types. After removal of 7 bases from V and 1 base from J, the junction retains 8 bases not matched to a gene. The CDR3 covers 15 residues, taking in both the cysteine and the phenylalanine. Here the CDR3 DNA is all that survives: 45 bases in frame from base 1. Sequences SQVTM (CDR1) and ANQGSEA (CDR2) are obtained from the germline V gene. TCRbeta CDR3 regions were amplified from genomic DNA using the immunoSEQ Assay, a bias-controlled multiplex PCR. The paper's processing steps were these. Nucleated cell counts per sample were estimated from amplification of reference gene primers within the assay. Sequence reads were collapsed and filtered to measure the absolute abundance of every unique TCRbeta CDR3 rearrangement. For each sample, productive Simpson clonality was calculated as the square root of Simpson's diversity index across productive rearrangements. In TCRdb, the immuneACCESS table is reduced to in-frame sequences with V and J assigned. These tables do not hold every clone; where another copy was compared, an unresolved V gene accounts for under half, and the others remain unexplained. V and J calls and clone size are those listed in that table; D and trimming were worked out from the DNA. The sample profile shows about 120,000 clones; around 83% of them were found once. The ten largest clones take up approximately 12% of the sample.

General study outcomes and caveats: The amount of clinical and demographic metadata varied by source and participant and was provided uncurated.

The sample comprised peripheral blood. The sequence is built from TRBV29-1 and TRBJ2-3, with 10 central nucleotides matching TRBD1. The receptor was derived from a man aged 55 to 70 with acute or convalescent COVID-19. The CDR3 sequence is CSAETGGGGTDTQYF. At the DNA level, the sequence is TGCAGCGCAGAGACAGGGGGCGGGGGCACAGATACGCAGTATTTT.